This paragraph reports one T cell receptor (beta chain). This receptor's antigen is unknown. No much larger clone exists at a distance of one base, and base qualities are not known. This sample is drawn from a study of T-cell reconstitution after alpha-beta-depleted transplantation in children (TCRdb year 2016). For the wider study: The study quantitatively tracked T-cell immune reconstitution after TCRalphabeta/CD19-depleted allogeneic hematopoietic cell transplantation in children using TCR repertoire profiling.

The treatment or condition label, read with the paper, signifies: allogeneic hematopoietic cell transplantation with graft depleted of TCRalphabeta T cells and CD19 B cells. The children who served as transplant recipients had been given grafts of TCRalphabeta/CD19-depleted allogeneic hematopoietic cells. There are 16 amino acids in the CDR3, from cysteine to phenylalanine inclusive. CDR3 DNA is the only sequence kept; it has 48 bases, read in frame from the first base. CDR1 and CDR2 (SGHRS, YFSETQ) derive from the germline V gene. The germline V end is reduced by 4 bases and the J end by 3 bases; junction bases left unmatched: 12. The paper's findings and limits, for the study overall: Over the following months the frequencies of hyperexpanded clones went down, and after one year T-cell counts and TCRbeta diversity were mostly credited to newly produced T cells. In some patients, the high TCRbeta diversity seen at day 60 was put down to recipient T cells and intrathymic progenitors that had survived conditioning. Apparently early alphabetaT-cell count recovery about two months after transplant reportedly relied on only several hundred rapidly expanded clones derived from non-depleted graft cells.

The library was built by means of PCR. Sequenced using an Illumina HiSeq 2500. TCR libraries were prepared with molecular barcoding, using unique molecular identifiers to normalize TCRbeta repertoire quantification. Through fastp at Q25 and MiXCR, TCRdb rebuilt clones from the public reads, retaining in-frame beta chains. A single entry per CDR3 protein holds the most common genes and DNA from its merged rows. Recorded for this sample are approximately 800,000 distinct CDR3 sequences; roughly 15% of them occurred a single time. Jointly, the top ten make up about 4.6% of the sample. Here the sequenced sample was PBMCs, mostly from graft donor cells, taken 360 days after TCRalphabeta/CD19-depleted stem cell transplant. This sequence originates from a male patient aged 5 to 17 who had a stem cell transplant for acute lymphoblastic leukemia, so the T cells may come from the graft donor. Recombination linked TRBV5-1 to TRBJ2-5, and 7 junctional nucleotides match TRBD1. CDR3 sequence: CASSKGPRQGEETQYF. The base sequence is TGCGCCAGCAGCAAGGGCCCCCGACAGGGCGAAGAGACCCAGTACTTC.